The 9 T cell receptor beta chains reported below all come from one sample, sequenced in a study of shared clonotypes between healthy human individuals (dated by TCRdb to between 2020 and 2021). The receptor library was made with the immunoSEQ multiplex PCR assay. Sourced from immuneACCESS, this table was stored by TCRdb with only in-frame sequences that have V and J called. A share of the clones is absent; for the studies checked, an unresolved V gene accounts for under half, and the remainder has no known explanation. The sample table holds about 2.3 million clones, of which under 95% were seen once. The ten top clones hold approximately 0.39% of the sample. The sample comprised naive CD4+ T cells from PBMCs. The meaning of the sample's cell subset or site label: CD45RA+ positively selected. Receptor source: a man between 18 and 35 years old in good health. Some clones in this sample may be carry-over from other donors' samples.

This sequence joins TRBV9 and TRBJ1-4; possible D gene TRBD1, 6 bases. This CDR3 is built from 17 residues. Germline CDR1 reads SGDLS; CDR2 reads YYNGEE. V was pared by 2 bases and J by 8 bases, with 22 bases between. This chain's CDR3 is CASSVRPMTGVGEKLFF. The DNA for the CDR3 is TGTGCCAGCAGCGTCCGCCCGATGACAGGCGTAGGGGAAAAACTGTTTTTT.

J is TRBJ1-2 and V is TRBV5-6, with D hard to call. The CDR3 loop spans 15 amino acids. The ends were cut back, 2 bases at V and 3 bases at J, with 14 bases in the middle. The germline V gene encodes CDR1 SGHDT and CDR2 YYEEEE. CDR3 loop: CASSLRRITDYGYTF. CDR3 bases: TGTGCCAGCAGCTTAAGGCGGATTACGGACTATGGCTACACCTTC.

V is TRBV7-2 and J is TRBJ1-1; D is unresolved. The V gene lost 2 bases and the J gene lost 0 bases, with 7 bases spanning the gap. The CDR3 contains 14 residues. Germline loops: CDR1 SGHTA, CDR2 FQGNSA. CDR3 in amino acids: CASSLYSMNTEAFF. In nucleotides, the CDR3 is TGTGCCAGCAGCTTATACAGTATGAACACTGAAGCTTTCTTT.

V and J are TRBV7-2 and TRBJ2-7; TRBD1 might be the D (5 bases). Per germline, CDR1 SGHTA and CDR2 FQGNSA. The CDR3 covers 14 residues. V lost 4 bases to trimming and J lost 1 base, with 11 bases between them. CDR3 in DNA: TGTGCCAGCAGCTCTCGACAGCTGTCCTACGAGCAGTACTTC. This translates into CASSSRQLSYEQYF.

There are a few counts of this clone. The chain couples TRBV19 to TRBJ2-2; D uncertain. The CDR3 loop spans 14 amino acids. Germline CDR1 reads LNHDA; CDR2 reads SQIVND (reference sequence). V was clipped by 10 bases and J by 2 bases, with 14 bases between them. The CDR3 loop reads CATERRVNTGELFF. In DNA, the CDR3 is TGTGCCACTGAGAGAAGGGTTAACACCGGGGAGCTGTTTTTT. Complete variable domain (other parts from reference TRBV19 and TRBJ2-2): DGGITQSPKYLFRKEGQNVTLSCEQNLNHDAMYWYRQDPGQGLRLIYYSQIVNDFQKGDIAEGYSVSREKKESFPLTVTSAQKNPTAFYLCATERRVNTGELFFGEGSRLTVL.

The chain recombines TRBV4-1 with TRBJ1-5; D remains ambiguous. The CDR3 is 15 amino acids. V lost 3 bases and J lost 0, with 9 bases in between. CDR1 is MGHRA, CDR2 YSYEKL, per germline. The CDR3 bases are TGCGCCAGCAGCCAGGAGAATCCTAGCAATCAGCCCCAGCATTTT. Its translation is CASSQENPSNQPQHF.

V and J are TRBV7-2 and TRBJ2-7; tentatively, D is TRBD2 (6 bases). This CDR3 has 16 residues. The germline gives CDR1 SGHTA, CDR2 FQGNSA. The V end was cut by 5 bases, the J end by 2 bases, with 19 bases between. DNA for the CDR3: TGTGCCAGCAGCAAAGACCGGGACTTGACTACCTACGAGCAGTACTTC. It is translated as CASSKDRDLTTYEQYF.

As for this clone: The sample has other DNA sequences that encode this CDR3 too. Written as DNA, the CDR3 is TGTGCCAGCTCACCAAACGGCAATCAGCCCCAGCATTTT. Protein: CASSPNGNQPQHF. The chain joins TRBV18 to TRBJ1-5; D call uncertain. Per the germline V gene, CDR1 is KGHSH and CDR2 is LQKENI. This CDR3 contains 13 residues. Trimming pared 2 bases from V and 2 bases from J, leaving 4 bases between.

This clone came up a few times. V and J are TRBV4-1 and TRBJ1-1; D not certain. CDR3 length: 14 amino acids. Germline-derived CDR1 and CDR2 are MGHRA and YSYEKL. Trimming took off 3 bases at V and 1 base at J, with 9 bases between the two ends. The CDR3 nucleotides are TGCGCCAGCAGCCACGGACTAGGGAACACTGAAGCTTTCTTT. Protein sequence: CASSHGLGNTEAFF.